The 9 T cell receptor delta chains reported below all come from one sample, sequenced in a study of gamma-delta chains in newborns, infants, children. TCRdb fed the reads into CATT to redo clone calling. The table lists roughly 1,400 delta-chain clones, roughly 1.1% of them singletons. Sequenced sample: blood. These receptors all come from a child in good health.

By proportion, this clone is large. Other nucleotide sequences from this sample produce the same CDR3. The chain couples TRDV2 to TRDJ1, with D unresolved. This CDR3 comprises 14 residues. V lost 2 bases and J lost 0, with 9 bases in between. Germline V gene lookup returns CDR1 GEAIGNYY and CDR2 EKD. The CDR3 region is CACDMIGNTDKLIF. For the CDR3, the DNA is TGTGCCTGTGACATGATAGGTAACACCGATAAACTCATCTTT.

Of note for this clone: A single base is all that separates this from a far larger clone, so a read error is likely. In DNA, the CDR3 is TGTGCCTGTGACGCCCTTGACCCCCTATACACCGATAAACTCATCTTT. The encoded protein is CACDALDPLYTDKLIF. The rearrangement links TRDV2 to TRDJ1; D not resolved. This CDR3 is 16 amino acids long. Germline V gene data show CDR1 as GEAIGNYY and CDR2 as EKD. With 3 bases removed from V and 0 bases from J, the gap between germline ends came to 16 bases.

Regarding this clone: This may be a read error, as it is one base from a much larger clone. Other nucleotide sequences from this sample produce the same CDR3. The genes are TRDV1 and TRDJ1; tentatively, D is TRDD3 (6 bases). CDR1 TSWWSYY and CDR2 QGS come from the germline V gene. The CDR3 sequence is 17 residues long. The CDR3, as DNA: TGTGCCCTCCACGTGGGCTGGGGTTCCTTTATGACCGATAAACTCATCTTT. The encoded protein is CALHVGWGSFMTDKLIF.

Concerning this clone itself: A read error is the likely source, as a far larger clone sits one nucleotide away. The sample holds other DNA sequences that translate to the same CDR3. The chain joins TRDV1 to TRDJ1; 9 bases agree with TRDD3. CDR3 size: 19 residues. Trimming took 3 bases from V and 8 from J; bases not matched to a gene: 22. Germline CDR1 reads TSWWSYY; CDR2 reads QGS. The CDR3 reads CALGDPALYWGTLIDKLIF. The CDR3 bases are TGTGCTCTTGGGGATCCGGCTCTGTACTGGGGGACTCTCATCGACAAACTCATCTTT.

Of note for this clone: This sequence is one base from a far larger clone and is likely a read error. The V and J genes are TRDV2 and TRDJ1, with TRDD3 matching over 9 bases. This CDR3 comprises 25 residues. Germline V CDR1 and CDR2: GEAIGNYY, EKD. The CDR3 sequence: CACDTLLVPAFEGDTHTPPTDKPIF. CDR3 nucleotides: TGTGCCTGTGACACTCTCCTCGTTCCAGCCTTTGAAGGGGATACGCACACGCCTCCCACCGATAAACCCATCTTT.

In its sample, this clone ranks as hyperexpanded. Different DNA sequences within this sample yield the same CDR3. The J gene is TRDJ1, the V gene TRDV2; D might be TRDD3 (6 bases). The CDR3 runs 14 residues. CDR1 GEAIGNYY and CDR2 EKD come from the germline V gene. Trimming removed 4 bases from V and 0 bases from J, with 11 bases in between. The CDR3: CACEPWGNTDKLIF. CDR3 coding DNA: TGTGCCTGTGAGCCCTGGGGAAACACCGATAAACTCATCTTT.

V gene TRDV2 combines with J gene TRDJ1; 7 nucleotides agree with TRDD3. The CDR3 consists of 14 residues. CDR1 is GEAIGNYY, CDR2 EKD, per germline. V gave up 5 bases and J gave up 1 base; unmatched junction bases: 6. The CDR3 bases are TGTGCCTGTGGCCCCCTGGGGGGCACCGATAAACTCATCTTT. Translation gives CACGPLGGTDKLIF.

This clone turned up a few times. Given a far larger clone just one base away, this is likely a sequencing read error. The same CDR3 is also encoded by other DNA sequences in this sample. The chain carries TRDV2 and TRDJ1; 11 bases match TRDD3. Unmatched junction bases numbered 18, after V lost 7 bases and J lost 0 bases. The CDR3 sequence is 19 residues long. Germline lookup yields CDR1 GEAIGNYY and CDR2 EKD. CDR3 in amino acids: CACDLVRLGDTSYTDKLIF. The CDR3 coding sequence is TGTGCCTGCGACCTCGTACGGCTGGGGGATACTTCGTACACCGATAAACTCATCTTT.

J is TRDJ1 and V is TRDV2, with 12 bases fitting TRDD3. This CDR3 has 18 residues. CDR1 and CDR2 from the germline V gene are GEAIGNYY and EKD. Unmatched junction bases numbered 7, after V lost 0 bases and J lost 0 bases. The CDR3 bases are TGTGCCTGTGACACCGTGACTGGGGGATACCGGTACACCGATAAACTCATCTTT. Its translation: CACDTVTGGYRYTDKLIF.